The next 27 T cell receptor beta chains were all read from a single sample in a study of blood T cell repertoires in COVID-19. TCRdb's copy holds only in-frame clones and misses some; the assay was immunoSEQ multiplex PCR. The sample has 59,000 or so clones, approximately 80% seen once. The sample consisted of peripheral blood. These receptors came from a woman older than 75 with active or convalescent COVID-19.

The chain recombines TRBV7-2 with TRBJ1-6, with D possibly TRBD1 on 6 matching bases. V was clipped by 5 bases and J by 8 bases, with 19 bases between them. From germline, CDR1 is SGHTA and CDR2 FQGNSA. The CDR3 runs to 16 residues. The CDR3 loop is CASSPLYGAGDSPLHF. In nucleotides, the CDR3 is TGTGCCAGCAGCCCCCTTTATGGAGCAGGGGATTCACCCCTCCACTTT. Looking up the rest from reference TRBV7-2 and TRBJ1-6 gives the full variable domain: GAGVSQSPSNKVTEKGKDVELRCDPISGHTALYWYRQSLGQGLEFLIYFQGNSAPDKSGLPSDRFSAERTGGSVSTLTIQRTQQEDSAVYLCASSPLYGAGDSPLHFGNGTRLTVT.

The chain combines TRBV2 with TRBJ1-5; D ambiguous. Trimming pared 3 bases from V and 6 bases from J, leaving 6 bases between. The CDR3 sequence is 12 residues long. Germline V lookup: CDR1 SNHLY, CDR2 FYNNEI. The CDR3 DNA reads TGTGCCAGCAGTGACGTCTTTCAGCCCCAGCATTTT. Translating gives CASSDVFQPQHF.

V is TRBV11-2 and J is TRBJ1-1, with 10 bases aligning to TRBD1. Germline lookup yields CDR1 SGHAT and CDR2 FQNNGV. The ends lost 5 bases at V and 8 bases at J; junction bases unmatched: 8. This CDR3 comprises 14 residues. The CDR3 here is CASSEMTGGREAFF. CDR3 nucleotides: TGTGCCAGCAGCGAAATGACAGGGGGCAGAGAAGCTTTCTTT.

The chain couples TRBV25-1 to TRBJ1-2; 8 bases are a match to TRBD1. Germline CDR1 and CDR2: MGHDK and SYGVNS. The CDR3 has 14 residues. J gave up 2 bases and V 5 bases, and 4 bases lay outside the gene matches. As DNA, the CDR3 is TGTGCCAGCAGTCTCTCAGGGGGCAACTATGGCTACACCTTC. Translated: CASSLSGGNYGYTF.

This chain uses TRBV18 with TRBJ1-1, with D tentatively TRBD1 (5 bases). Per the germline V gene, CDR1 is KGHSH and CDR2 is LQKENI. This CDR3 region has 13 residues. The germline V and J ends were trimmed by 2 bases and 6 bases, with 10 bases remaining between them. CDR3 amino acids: CASSPGGGSEAFF. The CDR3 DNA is TGTGCCAGCTCACCAGGGGGGGGTTCTGAAGCTTTCTTT.

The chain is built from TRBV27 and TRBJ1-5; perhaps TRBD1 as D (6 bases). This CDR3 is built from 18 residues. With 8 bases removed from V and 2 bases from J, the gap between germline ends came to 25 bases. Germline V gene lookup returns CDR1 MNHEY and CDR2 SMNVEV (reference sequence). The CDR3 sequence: CASRPGGKGDSGNQPQHF. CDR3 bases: TGTGCCAGCCGGCCGGGAGGGAAGGGGGATAGCGGCAATCAGCCCCAGCATTTT.

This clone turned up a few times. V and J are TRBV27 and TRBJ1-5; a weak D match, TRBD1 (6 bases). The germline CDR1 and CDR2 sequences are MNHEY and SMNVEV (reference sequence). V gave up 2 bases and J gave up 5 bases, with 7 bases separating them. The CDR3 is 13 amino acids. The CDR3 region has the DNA TGTGCCAGCAGTTTAAGACAGGATCAGCCCCAGCATTTT. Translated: CASSLRQDQPQHF.

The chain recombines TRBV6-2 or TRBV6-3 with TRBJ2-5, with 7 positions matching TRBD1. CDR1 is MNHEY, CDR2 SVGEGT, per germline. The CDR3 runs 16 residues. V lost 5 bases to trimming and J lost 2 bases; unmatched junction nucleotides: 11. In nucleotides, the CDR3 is TGTGCCAGCAGTCGTACCCCGGGACAGCTTCAAGAGACCCAGTACTTC. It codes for CASSRTPGQLQETQYF.

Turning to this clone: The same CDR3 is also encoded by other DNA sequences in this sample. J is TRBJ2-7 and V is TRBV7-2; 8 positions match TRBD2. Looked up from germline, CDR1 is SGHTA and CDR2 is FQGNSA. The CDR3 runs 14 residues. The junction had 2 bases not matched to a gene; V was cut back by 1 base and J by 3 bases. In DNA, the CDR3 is TGTGCCAGCAGCTTAGAACGGGGGGGCTACGAGCAGTACTTC. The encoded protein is CASSLERGGYEQYF.

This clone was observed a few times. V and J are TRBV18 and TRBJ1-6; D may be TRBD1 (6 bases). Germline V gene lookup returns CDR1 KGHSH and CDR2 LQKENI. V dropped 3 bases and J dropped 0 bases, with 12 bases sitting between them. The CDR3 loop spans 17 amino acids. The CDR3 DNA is TGTGCCAGCTCACCGTGGACAGAGGGCTCCTATAATTCACCCCTCCACTTT. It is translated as CASSPWTEGSYNSPLHF.

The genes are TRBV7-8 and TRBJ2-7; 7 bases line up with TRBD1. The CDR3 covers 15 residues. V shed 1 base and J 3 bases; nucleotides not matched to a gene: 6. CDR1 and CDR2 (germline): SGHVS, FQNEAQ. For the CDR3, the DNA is TGTGCCAGCAGCTTAGAGGGGACAGCTATCTACGAGCAGTACTTC. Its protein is CASSLEGTAIYEQYF.

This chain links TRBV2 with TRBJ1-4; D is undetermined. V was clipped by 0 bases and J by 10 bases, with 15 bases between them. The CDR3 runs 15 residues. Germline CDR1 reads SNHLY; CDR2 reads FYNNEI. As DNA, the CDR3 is TGTGCCAGCAGTGAAGCGCAGGCGGGCCGCGGAAAACTGTTTTTT. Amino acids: CASSEAQAGRGKLFF. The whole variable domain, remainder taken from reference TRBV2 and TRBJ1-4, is EPEVTQTPSHQVTQMGQEVILRCVPISNHLYFYWYRQILGQKVEFLVSFYNNEISEKSEIFDDQFSVERPDGSNFTLKIRSTKLEDSAMYFCASSEAQAGRGKLFFGSGTQLSVL.

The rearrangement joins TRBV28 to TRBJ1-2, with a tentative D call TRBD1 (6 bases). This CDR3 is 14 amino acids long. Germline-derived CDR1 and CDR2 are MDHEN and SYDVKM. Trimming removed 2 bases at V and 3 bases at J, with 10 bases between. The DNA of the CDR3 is TGTGCCAGCAGTTTACCCAGGGGCGACTATGGCTACACCTTC. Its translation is CASSLPRGDYGYTF.

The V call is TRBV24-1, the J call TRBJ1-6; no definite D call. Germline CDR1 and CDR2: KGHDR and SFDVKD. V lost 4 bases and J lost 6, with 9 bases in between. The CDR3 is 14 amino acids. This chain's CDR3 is CATSEAGGNSPLHF. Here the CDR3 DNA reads TGTGCCACCAGTGAAGCGGGTGGTAATTCACCCCTCCACTTT.

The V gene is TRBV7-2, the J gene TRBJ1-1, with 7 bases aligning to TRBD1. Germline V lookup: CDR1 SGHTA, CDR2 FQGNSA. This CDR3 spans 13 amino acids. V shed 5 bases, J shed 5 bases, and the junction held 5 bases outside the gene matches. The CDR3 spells CASSIDRATEAFF. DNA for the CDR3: TGTGCCAGCAGCATAGACAGGGCTACTGAAGCTTTCTTT. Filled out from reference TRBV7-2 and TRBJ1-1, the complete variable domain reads GAGVSQSPSNKVTEKGKDVELRCDPISGHTALYWYRQSLGQGLEFLIYFQGNSAPDKSGLPSDRFSAERTGGSVSTLTIQRTQQEDSAVYLCASSIDRATEAFFGQGTRLTVV.

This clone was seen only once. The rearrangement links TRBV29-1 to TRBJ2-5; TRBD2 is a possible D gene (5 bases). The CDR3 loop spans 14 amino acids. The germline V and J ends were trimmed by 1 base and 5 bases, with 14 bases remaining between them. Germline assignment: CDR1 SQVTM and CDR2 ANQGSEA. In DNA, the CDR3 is TGCAGCGTTGAAGGAGGGTGGGGATGGGAGACCCAGTACTTC. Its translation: CSVEGGWGWETQYF.

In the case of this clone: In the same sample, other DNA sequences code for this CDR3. The CDR3 is CASSPPRTSGKETQYF. The CDR3 DNA is TGTGCCAGCTCACCGCCCCGGACTAGCGGAAAAGAGACCCAGTACTTC. The rearrangement links TRBV18 to TRBJ2-5; TRBD2 matches 10 bases. CDR1 and CDR2 from the germline V gene are KGHSH and LQKENI. The CDR3 consists of 16 residues. V was clipped by 3 bases and J by 3 bases; unmatched bases: 7. The full variable domain, with the rest looked up from reference TRBV18 and TRBJ2-5, is NAGVMQNPRHLVRRRGQEARLRCSPMKGHSHVYWYRQLPEEGLKFMVYLQKENIIDESGMPKERFSAEFPKEGPSILRIQQVVRGDSAAYFCASSPPRTSGKETQYFGPGTRLLVL.

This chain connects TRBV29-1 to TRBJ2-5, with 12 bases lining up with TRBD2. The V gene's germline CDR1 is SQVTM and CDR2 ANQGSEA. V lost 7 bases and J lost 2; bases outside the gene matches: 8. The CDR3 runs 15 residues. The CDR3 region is CSGGLAGIGQETQYF. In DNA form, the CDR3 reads TGCAGCGGCGGACTAGCGGGGATTGGGCAAGAGACCCAGTACTTC.

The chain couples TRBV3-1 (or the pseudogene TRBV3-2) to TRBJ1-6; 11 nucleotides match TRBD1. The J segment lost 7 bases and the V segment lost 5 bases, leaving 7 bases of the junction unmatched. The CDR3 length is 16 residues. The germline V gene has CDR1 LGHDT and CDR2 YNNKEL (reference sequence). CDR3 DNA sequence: TGTGCCAGCAGCTTCCGGACAGGGGGCGGGAATTCACCCCTCCACTTT. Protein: CASSFRTGGGNSPLHF.

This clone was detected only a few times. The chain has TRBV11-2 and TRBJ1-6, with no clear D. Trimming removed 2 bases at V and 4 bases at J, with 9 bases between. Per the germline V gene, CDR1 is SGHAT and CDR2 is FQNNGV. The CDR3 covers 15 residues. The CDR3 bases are TGTGCCAGCAGCTTAACCGTCGGGTATAATTCACCCCTCCACTTT. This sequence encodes CASSLTVGYNSPLHF.

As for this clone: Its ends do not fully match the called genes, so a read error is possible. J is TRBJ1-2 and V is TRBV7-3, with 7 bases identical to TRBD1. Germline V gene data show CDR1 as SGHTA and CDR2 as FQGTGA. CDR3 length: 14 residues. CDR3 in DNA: TGTGCCAGCAGCCGAATATACCGGGACAGCCTCTACCCTTTC. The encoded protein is CASSRIYRDSLYPF.

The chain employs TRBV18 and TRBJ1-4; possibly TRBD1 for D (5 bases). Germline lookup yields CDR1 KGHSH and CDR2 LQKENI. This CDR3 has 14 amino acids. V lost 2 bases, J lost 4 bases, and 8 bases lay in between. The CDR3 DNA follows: TGTGCCAGCTCACCAGGGGCCAATAATGAAAAACTGTTTTTT. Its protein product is CASSPGANNEKLFF.

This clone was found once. CDR3 sequence reads: CASSSSGSEQYF. The CDR3 nucleotides read TGCGCCAGCAGCTCATCAGGGTCGGAGCAGTACTTC. The genes are TRBV5-1 and TRBJ2-7, with a weak D call TRBD1 (5 bases). The CDR3 extends over 12 amino acids. The germline V gene encodes CDR1 SGHRS and CDR2 YFSETQ. V lost 3 bases to trimming and J lost 7 bases, with 11 bases between them.

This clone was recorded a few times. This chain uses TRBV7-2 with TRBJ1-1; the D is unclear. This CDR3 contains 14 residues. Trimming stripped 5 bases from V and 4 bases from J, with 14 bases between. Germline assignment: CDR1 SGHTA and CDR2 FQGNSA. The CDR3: CASSKEIAGTEAFF. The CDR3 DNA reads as TGTGCCAGCAGCAAAGAGATAGCGGGCACTGAAGCTTTCTTT.

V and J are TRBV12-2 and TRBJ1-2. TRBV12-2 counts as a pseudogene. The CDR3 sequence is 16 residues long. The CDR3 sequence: CASRLVPLGVFYGYTF. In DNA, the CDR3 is TGTGCAAGTCGCTTAGTTCCCCTGGGAGTTTTCTATGGCTACACCTTC.

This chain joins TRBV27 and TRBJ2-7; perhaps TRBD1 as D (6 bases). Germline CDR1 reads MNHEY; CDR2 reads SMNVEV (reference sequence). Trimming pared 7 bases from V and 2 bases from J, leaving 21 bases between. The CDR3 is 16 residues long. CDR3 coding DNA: TGTGCCAGCACCTCTCACGCCGGGACAAGTACCTACGAGCAGTACTTC. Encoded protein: CASTSHAGTSTYEQYF.

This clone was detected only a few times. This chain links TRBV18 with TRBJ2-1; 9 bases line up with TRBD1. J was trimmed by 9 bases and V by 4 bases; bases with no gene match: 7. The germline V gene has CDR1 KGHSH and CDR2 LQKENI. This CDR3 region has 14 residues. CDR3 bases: TGTGCCAGCTCACTCCCGGGACAGGGAGCTGAGCAGTTCTTC. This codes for CASSLPGQGAEQFF.